This TCR beta chain was recovered during a study of shared clonotypes between healthy human individuals. Study results and caveats: Relative to memory subsets, naive subsets generally showed larger estimated richness. The expectation was that sequencing depth would affect clonotype sharing among donors.

Comment on this clone: Its antigen is unidentified.

The CDR3 is made up of 13 amino acids. CDR1 MNHNY and CDR2 SVGAGI come from the germline V gene (reference sequence). Trimming removed 6 bases from V and 6 bases from J; junction bases left unmatched: 7. Profiling relied on immunoSEQ multiplex PCR, and the TCRdb table lists in-frame clones only, not all of them. The sample has about 1.1 million clones; 70% to 80% are singletons. The J gene is TRBJ1-1, the V gene TRBV6-6; 7 nucleotides line up with TRBD1. This clonotype originated in a man aged 18 to 30 in good health. Some clones in this sample may be carry-over from other donors' samples. Sequencing was carried out using memory CD4+ T cells from PBMCs. As to subset: CD45RA-negative fraction. The CDR3 loop reads CASSNRGLAEAFF. CDR3 nucleotide sequence: TGTGCCAGCAGCAACAGGGGCTTGGCTGAAGCTTTCTTT.